This T cell receptor beta chain comes out of a study of a mutant IDH1 vaccine in newly diagnosed glioma. Study context: The treated population exhibited a male proportion of roughly 60%, a female proportion of around 38%, and a mean age of about 40 years. Most patients had radiochemotherapy with temozolomide before enrollment; others had one alone. General study results and limits: The vaccine induced immune responses, and these occurred in more than 80% of patients.

Time point: baseline, week 1 (first vaccination visit). The treatment is: pre-vaccination baseline after standard-of-care therapy. Donor tumors were new WHO grade 3 or 4 IDH1-mutant, ATRX-lost astrocytomas. Sequencing was performed with immunoSEQ multiplex PCR; in TCRdb, only in-frame clones are kept and a portion is missing. The profile shows 20,000 to 30,000 clones, roughly nine tenths of them singletons. The CDR3 is 15 amino acids. V dropped 2 bases and J dropped 3; count of bases not matched to a gene: 5. Germline V gene lookup returns CDR1 SGHTA and CDR2 FQGNSA. For this clone: Its matching antigen is unknown.

The sequence was obtained from a young man with glioma. Sequences were derived from PBMCs, sampled from a glioma patient treated with radiotherapy, temozolomide or both. V gene TRBV7-2 combines with J gene TRBJ2-3; 7 nucleotides match TRBD2. As DNA, the CDR3 is TGTGCCAGCAGCTTAACAGCGGGGAATACAGATACGCAGTATTTT. This sequence encodes CASSLTAGNTDTQYF.